This T cell receptor beta chain derives from a study of blood T cell repertoires in COVID-19. Study-level information: Some COVID-19 samples were acute and others convalescent; all came from the United States, Italy and Spain. PBMCs, B-cell-depleted T cells, or T cells provided the cDNA or gDNA that made up the material.

Germline CDR1 and CDR2: LNHNV and YYDKDF (reference sequence). This CDR3 comprises 15 residues. V dropped 5 bases and J dropped 0 bases, with 12 bases sitting between them. Data came from immunoSEQ multiplex PCR; TCRdb stores just in-frame clones and leaves some out. The sample yields some 100,000 clones, about 90% seen once. Input material: peripheral blood. The V gene is TRBV15, the J gene TRBJ2-3; unclear D gene. The TCR originated in a human donor in a cohort sampled during active COVID-19. Written as DNA, the CDR3 is TGTGCCACCAGCTTTGACACCTCTAGCACAGATACGCAGTATTTT. Amino acid sequence: CATSFDTSSTDTQYF.